The 30 T cell receptor beta chains below come from one sample, sequenced in a study of identical twins. TCRdb analysed the 5' RACE reads with MiXCR anew, one entry per CDR3 protein. The top ten hold around 0.47% of the sample, which has about 530,000 distinct CDR3 sequences, under 25% seen once. The same data also went into a second study, on yellow fever vaccine responses in identical twins.

The sequenced material came from CD4+ T cells sorted from blood. The source of these receptors is a woman between 18 and 29 years old in good health.

V is TRBV19 and J is TRBJ1-5, with a tentative D call TRBD1 (5 bases). Trimming stripped 3 bases from V and 5 bases from J, with 17 bases between. The length of the CDR3 is 16 residues. Germline CDR1 is LNHDA and CDR2 is SQIVND (reference sequence). In nucleotides, the CDR3 is TGTGCCAGTAGTATGGGGACGTCCTCCCGGTATCAGCCCCAGCATTTT. Its translation is CASSMGTSSRYQPQHF.

This clonotype was observed a handful of times. The rearrangement links TRBV12-3 or TRBV12-4 to TRBJ1-1; D is undetermined. V was shortened by 3 bases and J by 0 bases, with 14 bases between the two germline ends. The CDR3 has 16 residues. Here the CDR3 DNA reads TGTGCCAGCAGTTTCGTTCATGGCAATGTGAACACTGAAGCTTTCTTT. Translation: CASSFVHGNVNTEAFF.

This clonotype has just a few counts. CDR3 protein: CASSLVGLDLNEQFF. DNA for the CDR3: TGTGCCAGCAGCTTAGTAGGACTAGACCTCAATGAGCAGTTCTTC. The chain recombines TRBV7-8 with TRBJ2-1, with 7 bases lining up with TRBD2. The V segment lost 1 base and the J segment 6 bases; nucleotides outside the gene matches: 6. The CDR3 extends over 15 amino acids. Germline V gene data show CDR1 as SGHVS and CDR2 as FQNEAQ. Full variable domain (rest looked up from reference TRBV7-8 and TRBJ2-1): GAGVSQSPRYKVAKRGQDVALRCDPISGHVSLFWYQQALGQGPEFLTYFQNEAQLDKSGLPSDRFFAERPEGSVSTLKIQRTQQEDSAVYLCASSLVGLDLNEQFFGPGTRLTVL.

This clonotype has only a few counts. This sequence joins TRBV5-1 and TRBJ2-3; TRBD1 is a possible D gene (6 bases). This CDR3 is 16 amino acids long. V lost 3 bases and J lost 2, with 16 bases in between. CDR1 SGHRS and CDR2 YFSETQ come from the germline V gene. In DNA, the CDR3 is TGCGCCAGCAGCTCCTCGGGACACGATTTCACAGATACGCAGTATTTT. Protein product: CASSSSGHDFTDTQYF.

The chain carries TRBV9 and TRBJ2-2; D unclear. The CDR3 length is 16 residues. Germline V lookup: CDR1 SGDLS, CDR2 YYNGEE. Deletions cut 0 bases from V and 4 bases from J, with 13 bases between. The CDR3, as DNA: TGTGCCAGCAGCGTAGGCGGTGGACCCTCCACCGGGGAGCTGTTTTTT. Translated, it gives CASSVGGGPSTGELFF.

This chain joins TRBV28 and TRBJ1-1, with D hard to call. CDR1 and CDR2 from the germline V gene are MDHEN and SYDVKM. This CDR3 region has 10 residues. The CDR3 DNA reads TGTGGAACGTCATACACTGAAGCTTTCTTT. It encodes CGTSYTEAFF.

In its sample, this clonotype was seen a few times. CDR3 DNA sequence: TGTGCCAGCAGTCCCCACCCCTACGAGCAGTACTTC. Translation: CASSPHPYEQYF. The chain is built from TRBV6-5 and TRBJ2-7; no clear D. This CDR3 is built from 12 residues. Trimming took 5 bases from V and 2 from J, leaving 7 bases between them. Per germline, CDR1 MNHEY and CDR2 SVGAGI.

This clonotype has just a few counts. V is TRBV5-1 and J is TRBJ1-6, with D unclear. Per the germline V gene, CDR1 is SGHRS and CDR2 is YFSETQ. V was clipped by 4 bases and J by 6 bases, with 14 bases between them. The CDR3 spans 15 residues. The CDR3 sequence: CASSPLKRSNSPLHF. The DNA of the CDR3 is TGCGCCAGCAGCCCCCTTAAGAGGAGTAATTCACCCCTCCACTTT.

This clonotype showed up just a few times. The rearrangement uses TRBV12-3 or TRBV12-4 and TRBJ2-1; 9 bases agree with TRBD1. This CDR3 spans 14 amino acids. V dropped 6 bases and J dropped 10; count of bases not matched to a gene: 10. The CDR3 spells CASRLTGTGNEQFF. Written as DNA, the CDR3 is TGTGCCAGCAGACTAACCGGGACAGGGAACGAGCAGTTCTTC.

This clonotype came up a few times. The gene calls are TRBV29-1 and TRBJ2-2; D is possibly TRBD2 (5 bases). Trimming took off 7 bases at V and 0 bases at J, with 12 bases between the two ends. Germline V CDR1 and CDR2: SQVTM, ANQGSEA. There are 14 residues in the CDR3. CDR3 residues: CSAATGANTGELFF. The CDR3 DNA reads as TGCAGCGCTGCTACCGGGGCGAACACCGGGGAGCTGTTTTTT.

In this sample, this clonotype turned up a few times. The V and J genes are TRBV7-2 and TRBJ1-1, with a weak D call TRBD1 (5 bases). This CDR3 region has 14 residues. The V gene lost 5 bases and the J gene lost 1 base, with 11 bases spanning the gap. Germline CDR1 SGHTA, CDR2 FQGNSA. The CDR3 region has the DNA TGTGCCAGCAGCACTGACGGGACGAACACTGAAGCTTTCTTT. Translation: CASSTDGTNTEAFF.

This clonotype was found a few times. This sequence joins TRBV6-5 and TRBJ1-2, with D unresolved. CDR1 MNHEY and CDR2 SVGAGI come from the germline V gene. The V end lost 2 bases, the J end lost 3 bases, and 25 bases lay between the germline ends. This CDR3 has 19 residues. CDR3: CASSYRKGGLTLLYYGYTF. The CDR3 DNA reads TGTGCCAGCAGTTACCGTAAAGGTGGTTTGACCCTCCTTTACTATGGCTACACCTTC.

The chain is built from TRBV5-1 and TRBJ1-6; D gene ambiguous. The CDR3 is made up of 19 amino acids. Germline CDR1 SGHRS, CDR2 YFSETQ. With 3 bases removed from V and 0 bases from J, the gap between germline ends came to 19 bases. CDR3: CASSWIPRAGSSYNSPLHF. CDR3 DNA sequence: TGCGCCAGCAGCTGGATACCCCGTGCAGGCAGCTCCTATAATTCACCCCTCCACTTT.

This clonotype showed up just a few times. The rearrangement links TRBV12-3 or TRBV12-4 to TRBJ1-4, with TRBD1 matching 8 bases. The trim removed 5 bases at V and 7 bases at J, leaving 6 bases unmatched. This CDR3 comprises 14 residues. CDR3 protein: CASSRGTGVEKLFF. The CDR3 DNA reads as TGTGCCAGCAGTCGCGGGACAGGAGTTGAAAAACTGTTTTTT.

The chain is built from TRBV20-1 and TRBJ2-2; D gene uncertain. This CDR3 has 15 residues. The V gene lost 5 bases and the J gene lost 6 bases, with 19 bases spanning the gap. Germline loops: CDR1 DFQATT, CDR2 SNEGSKA (reference sequence). CDR3 DNA sequence: TGCAGTGCTGAGGACGGCTCTACGTTCTCCGGGGAGCTGTTTTTT. Translation gives CSAEDGSTFSGELFF.

The genes are TRBV24-1 and TRBJ1-5, with a weak D call TRBD1 (6 bases). The CDR3 extends over 14 amino acids. Germline V gives CDR1 KGHDR, CDR2 SFDVKD. V was cut by 5 bases and J by 3 bases, with 10 bases left in between. In DNA, the CDR3 is TGTGCCACCAGTGCGGGACACATCAATCAGCCCCAGCATTTT. Translation: CATSAGHINQPQHF.

This clonotype was recorded a few times. The chain is built from TRBV21-1 and TRBJ1-5; no check of the table's D call, TRBD1, against the DNA was made. TRBV21-1 is given as a pseudogene. CDR3 size: 15 residues. The CDR3 loop reads CASSKGQGDNQPQHF. Here the CDR3 DNA reads TGTGCCAGCAGCAAGGGACAGGGTGACAATCAGCCCCAGCATTTT.

The chain is built from TRBV10-3 and TRBJ2-7, with no clear D. The CDR3 consists of 11 residues. Germline V lookup: CDR1 ENHRY, CDR2 SYGVKD. Trimming shortened V by 3 bases and J by 7 bases, and 7 bases separated the two germline ends. CDR3 sequence: CAISDLAEQYF. CDR3 DNA sequence: TGTGCCATCAGTGATCTCGCTGAGCAGTACTTC.

The chain is built from TRBV5-1 and TRBJ2-7; 15 nucleotides align to TRBD2. This CDR3 has 16 residues. With V trimmed by 3 bases and J by 4 bases, 5 bases remained unmatched. CDR1 and CDR2 from the germline V gene are SGHRS and YFSETQ. CDR3 in amino acids: CASSSGLAGGGYEQYF. In DNA, the CDR3 is TGCGCCAGCAGCTCTGGACTAGCGGGAGGGGGGTACGAGCAGTACTTC.

The CDR3 region has the DNA TGTGCCAGCAGTTCCAAAACACAGGGTCCGAGCACAGATACGCAGTATTTT. Amino acid sequence: CASSSKTQGPSTDTQYF. The chain uses TRBV12-3 or TRBV12-4 and TRBJ2-3; possible D gene TRBD1, 6 bases. The V end was cut by 4 bases, the J end by 0 bases, with 17 bases between. This CDR3 comprises 17 residues.

This clonotype was observed at least ten times. The chain couples TRBV5-1 to TRBJ1-1, with D hard to call. Germline CDR1 and CDR2: SGHRS and YFSETQ. V lost 7 bases to trimming and J lost 2 bases, with 12 bases between them. The CDR3 consists of 13 residues. CDR3 DNA: TGCGCCAGCCAAGTCGGGGTAAACACTGAAGCTTTCTTT. Protein: CASQVGVNTEAFF. Using reference TRBV5-1 and TRBJ1-1 for the parts outside the CDR3, the full variable domain is KAGVTQTPRYLIKTRGQQVTLSCSPISGHRSVSWYQQTPGQGLQFLFEYFSETQRNKGNFPGRFSGRQFSNSRSEMNVSTLELGDSALYLCASQVGVNTEAFFGQGTRLTVV.

The gene calls are TRBV5-1 and TRBJ2-5; 9 nucleotides line up with TRBD1. Losses at the gene ends were 3 bases for V and 3 bases for J; bases not matched to a gene: 0. Germline V gene lookup returns CDR1 SGHRS and CDR2 YFSETQ. There are 13 residues in the CDR3. The CDR3 region has the DNA TGCGCCAGCAGCTGGACAGGGGAAGAGACCCAGTACTTC. This encodes CASSWTGEETQYF. Full variable domain (rest looked up from reference TRBV5-1 and TRBJ2-5): KAGVTQTPRYLIKTRGQQVTLSCSPISGHRSVSWYQQTPGQGLQFLFEYFSETQRNKGNFPGRFSGRQFSNSRSEMNVSTLELGDSALYLCASSWTGEETQYFGPGTRLLVL.

This clonotype was observed a few times. This chain uses TRBV7-2 with TRBJ2-1, with 9 bases identical to TRBD2. The CDR3 totals 14 residues. Per the germline V gene, CDR1 is SGHTA and CDR2 is FQGNSA. V lost 1 base and J lost 15; bases outside the gene matches: 10. In DNA form, the CDR3 reads TGTGCCAGCAGCTTAGACTGGAGCGGGAGGCCGACGTTCTTC. Translating it yields CASSLDWSGRPTFF.

This chain's CDR3 is CASSFRQVTDTQYF. The DNA for the CDR3 is TGTGCCAGCAGTTTTCGGCAAGTCACAGATACGCAGTATTTT. The chain employs TRBV12-3 or TRBV12-4 and TRBJ2-3; the D is unclear. The CDR3 runs 14 residues. Trimming took 3 bases from V and 2 from J, leaving 9 bases between them.

The chain couples TRBV7-2 to TRBJ2-7; D might be TRBD2 (6 bases). From germline, CDR1 is SGHTA and CDR2 FQGNSA. With 6 bases removed from V and 0 bases from J, the gap between germline ends came to 15 bases. This CDR3 comprises 15 residues. Here the CDR3 DNA reads TGTGCCAGCAGACCGGACTACCAAAGCTCCTACGAGCAGTACTTC. This gives the protein CASRPDYQSSYEQYF.

The CDR3 DNA reads TGTGCCAGCAGCCAAGATACTAGCGGGAGGACCAATGAGCAGTTCTTC. It specifies CASSQDTSGRTNEQFF. The rearrangement uses TRBV14 and TRBJ2-1; the match to TRBD2 covers 12 bases. Germline CDR1 is SGHDN and CDR2 is FVKESK. V was clipped by 0 bases and J by 6 bases; unmatched bases: 3. The CDR3 length is 16 residues.

This rearrangement joins TRBV28 to TRBJ2-7; 7 bases line up with TRBD1. V dropped 10 bases and J dropped 3; count of bases not matched to a gene: 9. Germline V gives CDR1 MDHEN, CDR2 SYDVKM. This CDR3 has 13 amino acids. The CDR3 sequence: CAISPGQHYEQYF. DNA of the CDR3: TGTGCCATCTCCCCGGGACAGCACTACGAGCAGTACTTC.

The table lists this clonotype with a few counts. The chain couples TRBV3-1 to TRBJ2-5, with D perhaps assigned TRBD1 or TRBD2 (5 bases each). V gave up 4 bases and J gave up 5 bases, with 17 bases separating them. Germline V gives CDR1 LGHDT, CDR2 YNNKEL (reference sequence). The CDR3 is 15 residues long. The CDR3 here is CASSLRGTQRETQYF. The CDR3 region has the DNA TGTGCCAGCAGCCTTCGGGGCACCCAGAGGGAGACCCAGTACTTC.

This clonotype has more than one count but fewer than ten. The chain joins TRBV12-3 or TRBV12-4 to TRBJ2-1, with 16 bases fitting TRBD2. J lost 10 bases, V lost 5 bases, and 11 bases had no gene match. The CDR3 is made up of 17 amino acids. CDR3 protein: CASSPQGTSGGAGEQFF. The CDR3 DNA sequence: TGTGCCAGCAGTCCTCAGGGGACTAGCGGGGGGGCCGGGGAGCAGTTCTTC.

This clonotype showed up just a few times. This rearrangement joins TRBV10-2 to TRBJ2-3; 7 bases are a match to TRBD2. The CDR3 consists of 14 residues. The V gene end was trimmed by 10 bases and the J gene end by 5 bases; junction bases not matched to a gene: 12. The germline V gene encodes CDR1 WSHSY and CDR2 SAAADI. CDR3 loop: CATWTSSFRDTQYF. CDR3 sequence (DNA): TGCGCCACCTGGACTAGTTCATTCAGAGATACGCAGTATTTT.